This entry lists 23 T cell receptor beta chains sequenced from one sample in a study of neurological immune-mediated disorders (dated by TCRdb to the late 2010s). The library was built by means of 5' RACE. Instrument on record: Illumina HiSeq 2500. Using fastp at Q25 and MiXCR, TCRdb reprocessed the public reads and kept productive beta chains. Each CDR3 protein appears once, grouped with its most common genes and DNA. The sample has around 26,000 distinct CDR3 sequences on record, about 6.2% of them singletons. The top ten clonotypes cover just under 9% of the sample. The sample comprised PBMCs. Every receptor here comes from a woman aged 50 to 60 in good health.

This clonotype was detected many times. V gene TRBV5-1 combines with J gene TRBJ2-2; D is perhaps TRBD2 (5 bases). Trimming took 5 bases from V and 2 from J, leaving 13 bases between them. Germline V gene sequence: CDR1 SGHRS, CDR2 YFSETQ. This CDR3 is 15 amino acids long. This CDR3 is CASRLEAANTGELFF. CDR3 coding DNA: TGCGCCAGCAGGCTGGAGGCAGCTAACACCGGGGAGCTGTTTTTT.

This clonotype was seen ten or more times. The chain recombines TRBV5-1 with TRBJ1-1, with D unclear. The CDR3 sequence is 13 residues long. Between the trimmed V and J ends, which lost 3 bases and 4 bases, there was a span of 10 bases. Germline V CDR1 and CDR2: SGHRS, YFSETQ. The CDR3 reads CASSSFGGTEAFF. The CDR3 bases are TGCGCCAGCAGCTCATTCGGCGGCACTGAAGCTTTCTTT. Together with reference TRBV5-1 and TRBJ1-1, the CDR3 gives the full variable domain: KAGVTQTPRYLIKTRGQQVTLSCSPISGHRSVSWYQQTPGQGLQFLFEYFSETQRNKGNFPGRFSGRQFSNSRSEMNVSTLELGDSALYLCASSSFGGTEAFFGQGTRLTVV.

Many counts were recorded for this clonotype. The chain carries TRBV12-3 or TRBV12-4 and TRBJ1-2; D ambiguous. Trimming pared 6 bases from V and 2 bases from J, leaving 13 bases between. This CDR3 contains 14 residues. CDR3 loop: CASSQEVRNYGYTF. CDR3 bases: TGTGCCAGCAGCCAAGAGGTACGGAACTATGGCTACACCTTC.

This clonotype was found many times. This chain links TRBV7-7 with TRBJ2-1, with 8 bases identical to TRBD1. The CDR3 has 16 residues. V was clipped by 1 base and J by 0 bases; unmatched bases: 2. Germline V gene data show CDR1 as SSHAT and CDR2 as FNYEAQ (reference sequence). The CDR3 spells CASSLDTGGSYNEQFF. The CDR3 nucleotides read TGTGCCAGCAGCTTAGATACAGGGGGCTCCTACAATGAGCAGTTCTTC.

The V and J genes are TRBV20-1 and TRBJ2-7; tentatively, D is TRBD2 (5 bases). The length of the CDR3 is 13 residues. The germline gives CDR1 DFQATT, CDR2 SNEGSKA (reference sequence). V lost 6 bases and J lost 7, with 19 bases in between. The CDR3 loop reads CSATKAANNEQYF. Here the CDR3 DNA reads TGCAGTGCCACGAAAGCGGCCAACAATGAGCAGTACTTC.

This clonotype was counted at least ten times. The CDR3 reads CASSPIRGGDTGELFF. In DNA form, the CDR3 reads TGCGCCAGCAGCCCCATCAGGGGTGGCGACACCGGGGAGCTGTTTTTT. The chain links TRBV5-1 to TRBJ2-2, with a weak D call TRBD1 (6 bases). With 4 bases removed from V and 3 bases from J, the gap between germline ends came to 16 bases. There are 16 residues in the CDR3. Germline V gene lookup returns CDR1 SGHRS and CDR2 YFSETQ.

This clonotype was recorded at least ten times. The rearrangement joins TRBV5-6 to TRBJ2-7; 7 bases are a match to TRBD1. CDR3 size: 14 residues. Germline lookup yields CDR1 SGHDT and CDR2 YYEEEE. J lost 5 bases, V lost 1 base, and 6 bases had no gene match. In nucleotides, the CDR3 is TGTGCCAGCAGCTTGAGGCAGGGGGAGCACGAGCAGTACTTC. Encoded protein: CASSLRQGEHEQYF. Full variable domain (rest looked up from reference TRBV5-6 and TRBJ2-7): DAGVTQSPTHLIKTRGQQVTLRCSPKSGHDTVSWYQQALGQGPQFIFQYYEEEERQRGNFPDRFSGHQFPNYSSELNVNALLLGDSALYLCASSLRQGEHEQYFGPGTRLTVT.

This clonotype was detected ten times or more. This sequence joins TRBV28 and TRBJ1-2; D is perhaps TRBD1 (6 bases). The V end lost 5 bases, the J end lost 2 bases, and 12 bases lay between the germline ends. The CDR3 has 14 amino acids. Germline loops: CDR1 MDHEN, CDR2 SYDVKM. The CDR3 protein is CASSLQGRNYGYTF. The CDR3 region has the DNA TGTGCCAGCAGTCTACAGGGTCGGAACTATGGCTACACCTTC.

This clonotype was counted between two and nine times. The J gene is TRBJ1-4, the V gene TRBV7-2; TRBD1 agrees at 10 bases. There are 16 residues in the CDR3. Germline trimming cut 3 bases from V and 7 bases from J; bases unmatched to any gene: 8. The germline V gene encodes CDR1 SGHTA and CDR2 FQGNSA. The CDR3 DNA is TGTGCCAGCAGCTTGGACCGACAGGGGGCGGGTGAAAAACTGTTTTTT. This sequence encodes CASSLDRQGAGEKLFF.

This clonotype was recorded many times. The chain employs TRBV6-8 and TRBJ1-5; D ambiguous. This CDR3 contains 15 residues. Trimming pared 11 bases from V and 5 bases from J, leaving 22 bases between. Per the germline V gene, CDR1 is MNHGY and CDR2 is SAAAGT. The CDR3 bases are TGTGCCCCTAATCACAGAGGGAGGAGCGATCAGCCCCAGCATTTT. Its protein product is CAPNHRGRSDQPQHF.

There are many counts of this clonotype. The chain employs TRBV5-1 and TRBJ2-3; 8 nucleotides agree with TRBD2. The J segment lost 5 bases and the V segment lost 1 base, leaving 3 bases of the junction unmatched. This CDR3 has 14 residues. Germline-derived CDR1 and CDR2 are SGHRS and YFSETQ. In DNA, the CDR3 is TGCGCCAGCAGCTTGATGAGCGGGGGAGATACGCAGTATTTT. Amino acids: CASSLMSGGDTQYF.

This clonotype showed up many times. V and J are TRBV2 and TRBJ2-1; 9 bases line up with TRBD1. The CDR3 totals 15 residues. Germline V lookup: CDR1 SNHLY, CDR2 FYNNEI. The ends lost 6 bases at V and 9 bases at J; junction bases unmatched: 12. CDR3 sequence (DNA): TGTGCCAGCAGGACACAGGGGGCTTTACTGCGTGAGCAGTTCTTC. Encoded protein: CASRTQGALLREQFF.

This clonotype has at least ten counts. The chain couples TRBV7-2 to TRBJ2-7, with TRBD2 identical over 11 bases. Germline V gene sequence: CDR1 SGHTA, CDR2 FQGNSA. The CDR3 loop spans 15 amino acids. The trim removed 1 base at V and 9 bases at J, leaving 8 bases unmatched. In DNA form, the CDR3 reads TGTGCCAGCAGCTTAGGGTTCACTAGCGGGAGTACGCAGTACTTC. It translates to CASSLGFTSGSTQYF. Full variable domain (rest looked up from reference TRBV7-2 and TRBJ2-7): GAGVSQSPSNKVTEKGKDVELRCDPISGHTALYWYRQSLGQGLEFLIYFQGNSAPDKSGLPSDRFSAERTGGSVSTLTIQRTQQEDSAVYLCASSLGFTSGSTQYFGPGTRLTVT.

This clonotype was counted many times. J is TRBJ2-5 and V is TRBV18, with D perhaps matching TRBD2 (5 bases). The CDR3 length is 15 residues. V shed 2 bases and J shed 2 bases, with 12 bases lying between them. Per the germline V gene, CDR1 is KGHSH and CDR2 is LQKENI. The chain's CDR3 is CASSPAPGGQETQYF. The CDR3 DNA sequence: TGTGCCAGCTCACCAGCCCCAGGAGGTCAAGAGACCCAGTACTTC. The full variable domain, in which reference TRBV18 and TRBJ2-5 provide the parts outside the CDR3, is NAGVMQNPRHLVRRRGQEARLRCSPMKGHSHVYWYRQLPEEGLKFMVYLQKENIIDESGMPKERFSAEFPKEGPSILRIQQVVRGDSAAYFCASSPAPGGQETQYFGPGTRLLVL.

This clonotype was found many times. The V call is TRBV10-3, the J call TRBJ2-7; D is uncertain. The CDR3 is 16 amino acids. V lost 3 bases to trimming and J lost 2 bases, with 17 bases between them. Germline V gene sequence: CDR1 ENHRY, CDR2 SYGVKD. Here the CDR3 reads CAISEGPDSGAYEQYF. The CDR3 nucleotides are TGTGCCATCAGTGAAGGGCCCGACTCGGGTGCCTACGAGCAGTACTTC.

This clonotype was picked up many times. The CDR3 protein is CASSLISGANVLTF. As DNA, the CDR3 is TGCGCCAGCAGCCTTATCTCTGGGGCCAACGTCCTGACTTTC. The chain couples TRBV5-1 to TRBJ2-6; D unresolved. Germline CDR1 reads SGHRS; CDR2 reads YFSETQ. This CDR3 spans 14 amino acids. Trimming took off 4 bases at V and 0 bases at J, with 5 bases between the two ends.

This clonotype counts as medium-sized (0.01 to 0.1%). V is TRBV20-1 and J is TRBJ1-5; D gene ambiguous. The CDR3 is 15 amino acids. Germline lookup yields CDR1 DFQATT and CDR2 SNEGSKA (reference sequence). The V end lost 6 bases, the J end lost 0 bases, and 15 bases lay between the germline ends. CDR3 in amino acids: CSAKTAGASNQPQHF. CDR3 nucleotides: TGCAGTGCCAAGACGGCGGGTGCTAGCAATCAGCCCCAGCATTTT.

The sample holds many counts of this clonotype. This chain links TRBV10-2 with TRBJ2-2; D may be TRBD2 (5 bases). This CDR3 spans 14 amino acids. Germline V gene data show CDR1 as WSHSY and CDR2 as SAAADI. V dropped 3 bases and J dropped 1 base, with 6 bases sitting between them. CDR3 nucleotide sequence: TGCGCCAGCAGTGAACTAGTGAACACCGGGGAGCTGTTTTTT. It encodes CASSELVNTGELFF.

This clonotype was picked up many times. The V call is TRBV5-1, the J call TRBJ1-1; the D is unclear. CDR3 length equals 13 residues. Germline V CDR1 and CDR2: SGHRS, YFSETQ. Deletions cut 4 bases from V and 0 bases from J, with 7 bases between. As DNA, the CDR3 is TGCGCCAGCAGCCAAAACATGAACACTGAAGCTTTCTTT. Protein sequence: CASSQNMNTEAFF. Drawing the rest from reference TRBV5-1 and TRBJ1-1, the complete variable domain is KAGVTQTPRYLIKTRGQQVTLSCSPISGHRSVSWYQQTPGQGLQFLFEYFSETQRNKGNFPGRFSGRQFSNSRSEMNVSTLELGDSALYLCASSQNMNTEAFFGQGTRLTVV.

This clonotype has at least ten counts. V is TRBV18 and J is TRBJ2-1, with 9 positions matching TRBD2. CDR3 size: 16 residues. Germline V gene data show CDR1 as KGHSH and CDR2 as LQKENI. The junction had 7 bases not matched to a gene; V was cut back by 0 bases and J by 7 bases. CDR3 in amino acids: CASSPPGLSGRNEQFF. The CDR3 nucleotides are TGTGCCAGCTCACCACCGGGTCTTAGCGGGAGAAATGAGCAGTTCTTC.

This chain links TRBV12-3 or TRBV12-4 with TRBJ2-3; the D call may be TRBD1 or TRBD2 (5 bases each). Trimming took off 6 bases at V and 11 bases at J, with 12 bases between the two ends. This CDR3 has 11 residues. CDR3 loop: CASSQRGEQYF. CDR3 bases: TGTGCCAGCAGCCAAAGAGGGGAGCAGTATTTT.

This clonotype was seen repeatedly, ten times or more. The rearrangement links TRBV29-1 to TRBJ2-3; TRBD1 matches 11 bases. The CDR3 is made up of 15 amino acids. The trim removed 3 bases at V and 3 bases at J, leaving 5 bases unmatched. Looked up from germline, CDR1 is SQVTM and CDR2 is ANQGSEA. The CDR3: CSVESRDRGTDTQYF. CDR3 sequence (DNA): TGCAGCGTTGAGTCTCGGGACAGGGGGACAGATACGCAGTATTTT.

This clonotype was recorded many times. This chain joins TRBV24-1 and TRBJ2-1; 7 bases are a match to TRBD1. Per germline, CDR1 KGHDR and CDR2 SFDVKD. The CDR3 loop spans 17 amino acids. V lost 3 bases to trimming and J lost 10 bases; unmatched junction nucleotides: 17. The CDR3 protein is CATSDPSVEGAKGEQFF. As DNA, the CDR3 is TGTGCCACCAGTGATCCATCCGTCGAGGGGGCCAAGGGGGAGCAGTTCTTC.